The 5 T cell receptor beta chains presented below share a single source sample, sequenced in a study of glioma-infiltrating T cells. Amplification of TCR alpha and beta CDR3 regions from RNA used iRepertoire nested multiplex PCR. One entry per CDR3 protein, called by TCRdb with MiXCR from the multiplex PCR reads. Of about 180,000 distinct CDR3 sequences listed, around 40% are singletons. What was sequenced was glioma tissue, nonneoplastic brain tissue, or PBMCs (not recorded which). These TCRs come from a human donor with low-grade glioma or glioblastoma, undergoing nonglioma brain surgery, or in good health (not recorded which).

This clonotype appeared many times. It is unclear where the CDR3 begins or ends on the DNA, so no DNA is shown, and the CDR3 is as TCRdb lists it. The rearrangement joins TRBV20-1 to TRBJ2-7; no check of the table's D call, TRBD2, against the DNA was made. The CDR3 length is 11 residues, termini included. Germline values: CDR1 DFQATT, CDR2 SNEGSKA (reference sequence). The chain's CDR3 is CSASVAGGNYF.

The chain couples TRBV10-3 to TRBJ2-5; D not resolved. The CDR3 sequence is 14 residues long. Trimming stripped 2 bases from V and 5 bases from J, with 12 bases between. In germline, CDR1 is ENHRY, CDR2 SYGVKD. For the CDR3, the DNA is TGTGCCATCAGTGAGATGGGATCTGGGGAGACCCAGTACTTC. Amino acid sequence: CAISEMGSGETQYF.

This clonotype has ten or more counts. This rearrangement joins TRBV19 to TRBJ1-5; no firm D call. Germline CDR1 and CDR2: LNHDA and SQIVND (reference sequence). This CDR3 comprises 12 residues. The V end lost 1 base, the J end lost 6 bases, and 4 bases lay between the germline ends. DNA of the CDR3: TGTGCCAGTAGTATAGGTGGTCAGCCCCAGCATTTT. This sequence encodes CASSIGGQPQHF. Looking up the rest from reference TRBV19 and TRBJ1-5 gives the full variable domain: DGGITQSPKYLFRKEGQNVTLSCEQNLNHDAMYWYRQDPGQGLRLIYYSQIVNDFQKGDIAEGYSVSREKKESFPLTVTSAQKNPTAFYLCASSIGGQPQHFGDGTRLSIL.

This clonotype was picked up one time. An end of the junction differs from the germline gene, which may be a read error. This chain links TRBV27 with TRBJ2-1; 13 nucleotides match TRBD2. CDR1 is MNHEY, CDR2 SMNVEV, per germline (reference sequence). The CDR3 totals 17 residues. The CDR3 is CASSSPLAGGINNKQFF. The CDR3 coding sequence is TGTGCAAGCAGTTCCCCACTAGCGGGGGGGATTAACAATAAGCAGTTCTTC.

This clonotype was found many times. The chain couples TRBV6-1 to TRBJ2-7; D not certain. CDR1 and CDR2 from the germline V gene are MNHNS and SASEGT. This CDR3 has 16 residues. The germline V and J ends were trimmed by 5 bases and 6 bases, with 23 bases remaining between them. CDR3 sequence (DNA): TGTGCCAGCAGTCGCCCATCGACTTACTTGTCAGCCGAGCAGTACTTC. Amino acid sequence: CASSRPSTYLSAEQYF.